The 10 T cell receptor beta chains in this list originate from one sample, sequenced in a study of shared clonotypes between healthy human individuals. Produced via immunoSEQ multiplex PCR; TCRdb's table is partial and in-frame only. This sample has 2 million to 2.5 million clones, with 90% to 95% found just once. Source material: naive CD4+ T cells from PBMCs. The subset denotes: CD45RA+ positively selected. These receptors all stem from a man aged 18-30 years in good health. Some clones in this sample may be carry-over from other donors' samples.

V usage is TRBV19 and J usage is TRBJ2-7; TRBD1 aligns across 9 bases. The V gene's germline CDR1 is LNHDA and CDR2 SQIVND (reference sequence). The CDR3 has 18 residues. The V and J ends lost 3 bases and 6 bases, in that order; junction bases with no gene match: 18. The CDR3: CASSIRSPGQGAVGEQYF. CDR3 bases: TGTGCCAGTAGTATCCGCTCACCGGGACAGGGAGCGGTCGGCGAGCAGTACTTC.

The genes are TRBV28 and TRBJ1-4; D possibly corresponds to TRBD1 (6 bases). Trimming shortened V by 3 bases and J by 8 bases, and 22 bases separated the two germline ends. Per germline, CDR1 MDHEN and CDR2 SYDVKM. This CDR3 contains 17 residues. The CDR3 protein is CASSFGQGRPDGEKLFF. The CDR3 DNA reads TGTGCCAGCAGTTTTGGCCAGGGGAGGCCTGATGGGGAAAAACTGTTTTTT.

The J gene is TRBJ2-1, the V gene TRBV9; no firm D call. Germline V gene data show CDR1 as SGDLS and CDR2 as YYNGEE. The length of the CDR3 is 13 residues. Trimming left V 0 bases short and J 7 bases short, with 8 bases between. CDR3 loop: CASSVVKENEQFF. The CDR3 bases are TGTGCCAGCAGCGTAGTTAAGGAGAATGAGCAGTTCTTC.

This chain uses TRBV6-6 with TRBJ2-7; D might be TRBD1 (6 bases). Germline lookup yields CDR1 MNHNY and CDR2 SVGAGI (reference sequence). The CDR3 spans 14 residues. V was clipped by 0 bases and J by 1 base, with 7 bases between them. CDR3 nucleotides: TGTGCCAGCAGTTACTCCCAGGGGTCCTACGAGCAGTACTTC. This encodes CASSYSQGSYEQYF.

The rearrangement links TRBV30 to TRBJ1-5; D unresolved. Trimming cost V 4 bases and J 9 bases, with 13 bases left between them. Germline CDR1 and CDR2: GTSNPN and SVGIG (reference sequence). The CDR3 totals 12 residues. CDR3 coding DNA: TGTGCCTGGAAGGCGGACTTGGGGCCCCAGCATTTT. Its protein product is CAWKADLGPQHF.

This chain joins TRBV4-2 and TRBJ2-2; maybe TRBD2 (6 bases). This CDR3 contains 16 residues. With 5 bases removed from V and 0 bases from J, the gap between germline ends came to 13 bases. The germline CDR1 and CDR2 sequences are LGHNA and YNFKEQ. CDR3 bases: TGTGCCAGCAGCGACGGGAGATTTGCGAACACCGGGGAGCTGTTTTTT. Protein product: CASSDGRFANTGELFF.

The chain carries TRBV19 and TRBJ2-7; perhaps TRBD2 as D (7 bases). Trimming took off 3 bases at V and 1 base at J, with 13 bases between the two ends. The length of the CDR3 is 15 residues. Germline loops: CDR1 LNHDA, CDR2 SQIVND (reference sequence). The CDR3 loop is CASSIGGGASYEQYF. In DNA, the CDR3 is TGTGCCAGTAGTATTGGGGGGGGCGCGTCCTACGAGCAGTACTTC.

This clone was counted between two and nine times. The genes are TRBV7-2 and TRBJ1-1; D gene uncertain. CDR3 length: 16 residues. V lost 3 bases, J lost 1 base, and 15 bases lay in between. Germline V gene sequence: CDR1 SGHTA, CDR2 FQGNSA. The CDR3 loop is CASSFRDPRPNTEAFF. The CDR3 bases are TGTGCCAGCAGCTTTCGTGATCCGAGACCGAACACTGAAGCTTTCTTT.

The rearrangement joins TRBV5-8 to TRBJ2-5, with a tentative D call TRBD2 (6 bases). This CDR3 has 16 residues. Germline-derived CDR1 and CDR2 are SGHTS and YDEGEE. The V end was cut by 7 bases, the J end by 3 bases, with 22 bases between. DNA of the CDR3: TGTGCCAGCTCAAGTACGGGGGACCGTCTAGAAGAGACCCAGTACTTC. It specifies CASSSTGDRLEETQYF.

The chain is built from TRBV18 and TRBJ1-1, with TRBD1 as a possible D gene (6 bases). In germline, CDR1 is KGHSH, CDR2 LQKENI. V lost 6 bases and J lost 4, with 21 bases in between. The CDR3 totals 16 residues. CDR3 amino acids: CASSEIQQGQGTEAFF. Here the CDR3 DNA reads TGTGCCAGCTCCGAAATTCAACAGGGTCAGGGCACTGAAGCTTTCTTT.